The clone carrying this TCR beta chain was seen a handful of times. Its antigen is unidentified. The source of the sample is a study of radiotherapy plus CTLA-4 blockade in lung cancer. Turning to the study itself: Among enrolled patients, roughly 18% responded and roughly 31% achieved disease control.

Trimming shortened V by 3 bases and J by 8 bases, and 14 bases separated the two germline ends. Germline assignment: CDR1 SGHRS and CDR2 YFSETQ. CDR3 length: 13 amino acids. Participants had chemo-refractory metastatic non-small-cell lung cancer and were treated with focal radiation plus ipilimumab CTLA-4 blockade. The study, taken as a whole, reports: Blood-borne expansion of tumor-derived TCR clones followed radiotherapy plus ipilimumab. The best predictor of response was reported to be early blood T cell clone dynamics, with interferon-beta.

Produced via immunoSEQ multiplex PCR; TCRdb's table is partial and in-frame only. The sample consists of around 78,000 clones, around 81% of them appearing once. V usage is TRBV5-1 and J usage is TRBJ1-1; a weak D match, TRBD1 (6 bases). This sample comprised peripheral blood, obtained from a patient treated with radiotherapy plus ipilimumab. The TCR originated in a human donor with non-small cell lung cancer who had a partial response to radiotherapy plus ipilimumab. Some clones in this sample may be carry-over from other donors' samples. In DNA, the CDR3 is TGCGCCAGCAGCTCCGGCCAAGGGACAGAAGCTTTCTTT. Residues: CASSSGQGTEAFF.